One sample yielded the 13 T cell receptor beta chains listed below, sequenced in a study of T-cell reconstitution after alpha-beta-depleted transplantation in children. Unique molecular identifiers were incorporated into the prepared TCRbeta library. One entry per CDR3 protein results from TCRdb running MiXCR on the PCR reads. The sample has 530,000 or so distinct CDR3 sequences; approximately 30% are singletons. The sample was PBMCs, taken before TCRalphabeta/CD19-depleted stem cell transplant. The source is a boy younger than two with Wiskott-Aldrich syndrome, due to receive a stem cell transplant.

This chain joins TRBV20-1 and TRBJ2-5; D call uncertain. CDR3 length: 14 amino acids. Per the germline V gene, CDR1 is DFQATT and CDR2 is SNEGSKA (reference sequence). V lost 2 bases and J lost 3, with 13 bases in between. The CDR3 region is CSARTDWMKETQYF. The CDR3 DNA reads as TGCAGTGCTAGAACAGACTGGATGAAAGAGACCCAGTACTTC.

The sample holds a few counts of this clonotype. This chain connects TRBV7-2 to TRBJ1-2, with 8 bases matching TRBD1. Germline loops: CDR1 SGHTA, CDR2 FQGNSA. The CDR3 has 13 amino acids. V shed 5 bases, J shed 4 bases, and the junction held 3 bases outside the gene matches. CDR3 sequence (DNA): TGTGCCAGCAGCGCGGGACAGGTCTATGGCTACACCTTC. Protein: CASSAGQVYGYTF.

The chain couples TRBV7-3 to TRBJ2-7; 7 bases agree with TRBD2. Germline V gene data show CDR1 as SGHTA and CDR2 as FQGTGA. The CDR3 has 13 residues. The V gene end was trimmed by 1 base and the J gene end by 7 bases; junction bases not matched to a gene: 4. CDR3 bases: TGTGCCAGCAGCTTAAATGTGCGGGGGGAGCAGTACTTC. This codes for CASSLNVRGEQYF.

This clonotype came up a few times. The chain uses TRBV5-5 and TRBJ2-3; possibly TRBD1 or TRBD2 for D (5 bases each). Germline assignment: CDR1 SGHKS and CDR2 YYEKEE (reference sequence). The CDR3 sequence is 15 residues long. The V end was cut by 4 bases, the J end by 4 bases, with 16 bases between. The CDR3 sequence: CASSPWGSPADTQYF. CDR3 in DNA: TGTGCCAGCAGCCCTTGGGGGAGTCCCGCAGATACGCAGTATTTT.

CDR3 bases: TGTGCCAGCAGCCCCGGAGACAGGGGAAGCTACACCTTC. Protein: CASSPGDRGSYTF. V and J are TRBV5-6 and TRBJ1-2, with 8 bases identical to TRBD1. V lost 4 bases, J lost 9 bases, and 8 bases stayed unmatched. This CDR3 contains 13 residues. CDR1 and CDR2 (germline): SGHDT, YYEEEE.

The chain links TRBV7-9 to TRBJ2-2; D is unclear. Germline values: CDR1 SEHNR, CDR2 FQNEAQ (reference sequence). The CDR3 length is 14 residues. The V and J ends lost 1 base and 4 bases respectively, with 7 bases between them. This CDR3 is CASSLVLITGELFF. CDR3 DNA sequence: TGTGCCAGCAGCTTAGTTCTTATCACCGGGGAGCTGTTTTTT.

The genes are TRBV5-1 and TRBJ1-2; D is undetermined. Germline CDR1 is SGHRS and CDR2 is YFSETQ. CDR3 length: 16 amino acids. V lost 0 bases, J lost 2 bases, and 14 bases lay in between. Here the CDR3 DNA reads TGCGCCAGCAGCTTGGCCGTTGGTACGGGGAACTATGGCTACACCTTC. This sequence encodes CASSLAVGTGNYGYTF.

V and J are TRBV24-1 and TRBJ1-2; D is unresolved. This CDR3 region has 13 residues. The germline CDR1 and CDR2 sequences are KGHDR and SFDVKD. The V end lost 5 bases, the J end lost 3 bases, and 9 bases lay between the germline ends. CDR3 amino acids: CATSAGQDYGYTF. The CDR3 DNA reads as TGTGCCACCAGTGCGGGCCAAGACTATGGCTACACCTTC.

The chain is built from TRBV6-1 and TRBJ2-2, with unresolved D. Germline CDR1 MNHNS, CDR2 SASEGT. CDR3 size: 13 residues. V was pared by 6 bases and J by 4 bases, with 9 bases between. The CDR3 region is CASSGAGTGELFF. The CDR3 bases are TGTGCCAGCAGCGGAGCCGGCACCGGGGAGCTGTTTTTT.

The J gene is TRBJ2-7, the V gene TRBV5-1, with D possibly matching TRBD2 (6 bases). CDR1 and CDR2 from the germline V gene are SGHRS and YFSETQ. The length of the CDR3 is 13 residues. Between the trimmed V and J ends, which lost 4 bases and 4 bases, there was a span of 12 bases. CDR3 protein: CASSGGSGYEQYF. The DNA of the CDR3 is TGCGCCAGCAGCGGAGGGAGTGGGTACGAGCAGTACTTC.

This clonotype has just a few counts. The rearrangement joins TRBV5-1 to TRBJ2-2; 10 nucleotides agree with TRBD1. The junction had 3 bases not matched to a gene; V was cut back by 7 bases and J by 3 bases. CDR1 and CDR2 from the germline V gene are SGHRS and YFSETQ. The CDR3 runs to 14 residues. CDR3 in amino acids: CASHGTGDTGELFF. The CDR3 region has the DNA TGCGCCAGCCACGGGACAGGGGACACCGGGGAGCTGTTTTTT. Together with reference TRBV5-1 and TRBJ2-2, the CDR3 gives the full variable domain: KAGVTQTPRYLIKTRGQQVTLSCSPISGHRSVSWYQQTPGQGLQFLFEYFSETQRNKGNFPGRFSGRQFSNSRSEMNVSTLELGDSALYLCASHGTGDTGELFFGEGSRLTVL.

This clonotype was seen a handful of times. The rearrangement uses TRBV28 and TRBJ1-1; D is unresolved. Trimming took off 2 bases at V and 1 base at J, with 8 bases between the two ends. Looked up from germline, CDR1 is MDHEN and CDR2 is SYDVKM. CDR3 length: 14 amino acids. CDR3 protein: CASSLIQRNTEAFF. The CDR3 DNA is TGTGCCAGCAGTTTAATCCAGAGGAACACTGAAGCTTTCTTT. Drawing the rest from reference TRBV28 and TRBJ1-1, the complete variable domain is DVKVTQSSRYLVKRTGEKVFLECVQDMDHENMFWYRQDPGLGLRLIYFSYDVKMKEKGDIPEGYSVSREKKERFSLILESASTNQTSMYLCASSLIQRNTEAFFGQGTRLTVV.

The chain combines TRBV20-1 with TRBJ2-1; 7 bases agree with TRBD1. The V and J ends lost 2 bases and 5 bases, in that order; junction bases with no gene match: 6. Germline V gives CDR1 DFQATT, CDR2 SNEGSKA (reference sequence). The CDR3 loop spans 14 amino acids. CDR3 sequence (DNA): TGCAGTGCTAGACCGGGACAGCCAAACAATGAGCAGTTCTTC. Translating gives CSARPGQPNNEQFF.